The entry below describes one T cell receptor beta chain. Its antigen is as yet unknown. The authors ran a second PCR of about 6 to 12 cycles using a sample-barcoded 5' primer and a J-beta primer mix. One entry per CDR3 protein, called by TCRdb with MiXCR from the 5' RACE reads. The table has about a million distinct CDR3 sequences, 35% to 40% seen once; the top ten hold about 12%. The sample belongs to a study of blood T cells in healthy people across ages. Study-wide results and limits: Greater diversity and more naive CD4+ cells were seen in long-lived donors than in aged donors.

CDR3 length: 15 residues. Germline V gene data show CDR1 as MGHRA and CDR2 as YSYEKL. V gave up 2 bases and J gave up 3 bases, with 13 bases separating them. The chain employs TRBV4-1 and TRBJ1-1, with D possibly TRBD1 on 6 matching bases. This TCR derives from a man between 18 and 29 years old in good health. The material sequenced was blood. CDR3 in amino acids: CASSQQGFEDTEAFF. The CDR3 DNA reads TGCGCCAGCAGCCAACAGGGGTTTGAGGACACTGAAGCTTTCTTT.